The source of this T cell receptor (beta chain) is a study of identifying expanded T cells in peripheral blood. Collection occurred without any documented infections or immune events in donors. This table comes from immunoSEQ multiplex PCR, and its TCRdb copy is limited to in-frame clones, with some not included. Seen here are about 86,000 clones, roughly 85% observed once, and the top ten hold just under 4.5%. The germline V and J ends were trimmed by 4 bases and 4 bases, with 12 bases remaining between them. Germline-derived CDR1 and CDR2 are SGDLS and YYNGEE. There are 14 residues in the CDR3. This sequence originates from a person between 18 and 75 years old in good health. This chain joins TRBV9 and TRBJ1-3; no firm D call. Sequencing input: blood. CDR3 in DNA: TGTGCCAGCAGCCCGGGCAGGACGGGAAACACCATATATTTT. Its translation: CASSPGRTGNTIYF.